Listed below are T cell receptor beta chains from one sample, sequenced in a study of T cells generated in artificial thymic organoids. TCRdb re-derived calls from the 5' RACE reads in MiXCR, one entry per CDR3 protein. The repertoire consists of some 5,000 distinct CDR3 sequences, with 25% to 35% occurring once and the leading ten covering about 2.4%. Material: naive CD8+ T cells from blood. The receptors here all came from a human donor who gave cord blood stem cells for thymic organoid culture, a cardiac surgery patient who gave postnatal thymus, or a blood donor (not recorded which). The CDR3 runs from the conserved cysteine through the conserved F or W. The D gene is left open where the match is weak. Only some rows state a clone size, as once, few, many or a class for expanded clones.

V gene: TRBV13
clone size: few
J gene: TRBJ2-2
D gene: TRBD1
CDR3 protein: CASSRTGTNAGELFF
CDR3 DNA: TGTGCCAGCAGCCGGACAGGAACGAACGCCGGGGAGCTGTTTTTT

V gene: TRBV7-9
clone size: medium-sized
J gene: TRBJ2-7
D gene: .
CDR3 protein: CASSLSPYEQYF
CDR3 DNA: TGTGCCAGCAGCTTATCCCCCTACGAGCAGTACTTC

V gene: TRBV19
clone size: few
J gene: TRBJ2-1
D gene: TRBD2
CDR3 protein: CASSILGGDNSYNEQFF
CDR3 DNA: TGTGCCAGTAGTATACTCGGGGGGGACAACTCCTACAATGAGCAGTTCTTC

V gene: TRBV6-4
clone size: .
J gene: TRBJ2-1
D gene: .
CDR3 protein: CASVVAGSSNEQFF
CDR3 DNA: TGTGCCAGTGTGGTGGCGGGAAGTTCCAATGAGCAGTTCTTC

V gene: TRBV7-8
clone size: medium-sized
J gene: TRBJ2-1
D gene: .
CDR3 protein: CASSLVQGFHNEQFF
CDR3 DNA: TGTGCCAGCAGCTTAGTCCAGGGATTCCACAATGAGCAGTTCTTC

V gene: TRBV13
clone size: medium-sized
J gene: TRBJ2-1
D gene: TRBD1
CDR3 protein: CASSTRDSTSGSSYNEQFF
CDR3 DNA: TGTGCCAGCAGCACCAGGGACAGTACCAGCGGTAGCTCCTACAATGAGCAGTTCTTC

V gene: TRBV4-1
clone size: .
J gene: TRBJ2-5
D gene: .
CDR3 protein: CASSQEGQGETQYF
CDR3 DNA: TGCGCCAGCAGCCAAGAGGGGCAGGGAGAGACCCAGTACTTC

V gene: TRBV10-2
clone size: .
J gene: TRBJ2-5
D gene: TRBD2
CDR3 protein: CASRPGLAGGHETQYF
CDR3 DNA: TGCGCCAGCAGACCTGGACTAGCGGGGGGGCATGAGACCCAGTACTTC

V gene: TRBV29-1
clone size: .
J gene: TRBJ1-1
D gene: TRBD1
CDR3 protein: CSVADRFSNTEAFF
CDR3 DNA: TGCAGCGTTGCGGACAGGTTTTCGAACACTGAAGCTTTCTTT

V gene: TRBV2
clone size: .
J gene: TRBJ2-7
D gene: .
CDR3 protein: CASSEVEGHPYEQYF
CDR3 DNA: TGTGCCAGCAGTGAAGTCGAGGGACACCCCTACGAGCAGTACTTC

V gene: TRBV7-9
clone size: few
J gene: TRBJ1-4
D gene: .
CDR3 protein: CASSLGRSEREKLFF
CDR3 DNA: TGTGCCAGCAGCTTAGGAAGGAGTGAGCGCGAAAAACTGTTTTTT

V gene: TRBV27
clone size: .
J gene: TRBJ2-7
D gene: .
CDR3 protein: CASSSGRETYEQYF
CDR3 DNA: TGTGCCAGCAGCTCGGGACGGGAAACCTACGAGCAGTACTTC

V gene: TRBV6-1
clone size: medium-sized
J gene: TRBJ1-1
D gene: .
CDR3 protein: CATMREAWEDTEAFF
CDR3 DNA: TGTGCCACCATGAGAGAGGCGTGGGAGGACACTGAAGCTTTCTTT

V gene: TRBV5-6
clone size: .
J gene: TRBJ1-5
D gene: TRBD1
CDR3 protein: CASSPGQGVRPQHF
CDR3 DNA: TGTGCCAGCAGCCCCGGACAGGGGGTACGGCCCCAGCATTTT